These 28 T cell receptor beta chains were sequenced from one sample in a study of CD8+ T cells in alopecia areata (dated by TCRdb to 2016 to 2018). Libraries were made using the immunoSEQ multiplex PCR assay. For TCR sequencing, RNA was extracted from every sample and reverse transcribed into cDNA to serve as template. Held by TCRdb, this immuneACCESS table contains in-frame sequences only and omits some clones. Under half of the omission traces to an unresolved V gene where checked; the cause of the rest is unknown. Recorded for this sample are 150,000 to 200,000 clones; roughly two thirds of them occurred a single time. The biggest ten clones account for 0.91% of the sample. This sample's time point label indicates: more than three weeks on oral tofacitinib. The meaning of the sample's treatment or condition label: oral pan-JAK inhibitor, 5-10 mg twice daily. The sample here was CD4+ T cells sorted from blood, taken at week 4, from a patient treated with tofacitinib. The receptors were sampled from a human donor with alopecia areata.

There are a few counts of this clone. This CDR3 is CASSLGQGPGETQYF. The CDR3 nucleotides are TGTGCCAGCAGTTTGGGACAGGGGCCCGGGGAGACCCAGTACTTC. V is TRBV27 and J is TRBJ2-5; 10 bases agree with TRBD1. Per germline, CDR1 MNHEY and CDR2 SMNVEV (reference sequence). V trimming: 3 bases; J trimming: 5 bases; junction bases outside the gene matches: 6. The CDR3 sequence is 15 residues long.

J is TRBJ1-1 and V is TRBV7-3; no firm D call. Deletions cut 4 bases from V and 3 bases from J, with 15 bases between. Per germline, CDR1 SGHTA and CDR2 FQGTGA. CDR3 length equals 15 residues. The CDR3 DNA is TGTGCCAGCAGCTCGTATCGGGGAGCAGACACTGAAGCTTTCTTT. This encodes CASSSYRGADTEAFF.

The chain uses TRBV7-2 and TRBJ2-1; D is undetermined. Germline CDR1 is SGHTA and CDR2 is FQGNSA. The length of the CDR3 is 15 residues. The germline V and J ends were trimmed by 5 bases and 0 bases, with 11 bases remaining between them. The CDR3 nucleotides read TGTGCCAGCAGCCCGCGACGTAGCTCCTACAATGAGCAGTTCTTC. It is translated as CASSPRRSSYNEQFF. Full variable domain (remainder filled in from reference TRBV7-2 and TRBJ2-1): GAGVSQSPSNKVTEKGKDVELRCDPISGHTALYWYRQSLGQGLEFLIYFQGNSAPDKSGLPSDRFSAERTGGSVSTLTIQRTQQEDSAVYLCASSPRRSSYNEQFFGPGTRLTVL.

This clone showed up just once. V usage is TRBV5-4 and J usage is TRBJ2-7, with 9 nucleotides matching TRBD2. The V segment lost 4 bases and the J segment 3 bases; nucleotides outside the gene matches: 11. CDR1 and CDR2 (germline): SGHNT, YYREEE (reference sequence). This CDR3 region has 16 residues. The CDR3 sequence: CASSLSRGSGSYEQYF. In nucleotides, the CDR3 is TGTGCCAGCAGCCTATCACGAGGTAGCGGGAGCTACGAGCAGTACTTC.

The chain is built from TRBV5-4 and TRBJ1-5, with D tentatively TRBD1 (6 bases). CDR3 size: 13 residues. The ends were cut back, 0 bases at V and 6 bases at J, with 7 bases in the middle. CDR1 SGHNT and CDR2 YYREEE come from the germline V gene (reference sequence). In nucleotides, the CDR3 is TGTGCCAGCAGCTTGGGAGGGGGTCAGCCCCAGCATTTT. As protein: CASSLGGGQPQHF. Full variable domain (outside the CDR3, taken from reference TRBV5-4 and TRBJ1-5): ETGVTQSPTHLIKTRGQQVTLRCSSQSGHNTVSWYQQALGQGPQFIFQYYREEENGRGNFPPRFSGLQFPNYSSELNVNALELDDSALYLCASSLGGGQPQHFGDGTRLSIL.

J is TRBJ2-5 and V is TRBV7-2, with 7 nucleotides matching TRBD2. CDR1 is SGHTA and CDR2 is FQGNSA in the germline V gene. The V gene end was trimmed by 5 bases and the J gene end by 4 bases; junction bases not matched to a gene: 7. The CDR3 runs to 14 residues. The CDR3 reads CASSQTSSRETQYF. The CDR3 nucleotides read TGTGCCAGCAGCCAGACTAGCTCTCGAGAGACCCAGTACTTC.

The chain uses TRBV5-1 and TRBJ2-5, with D possibly TRBD1 on 5 matching bases. Germline loops: CDR1 SGHRS, CDR2 YFSETQ. Trimming pared 0 bases from V and 1 base from J, leaving 7 bases between. The CDR3 consists of 14 residues. DNA of the CDR3: TGCGCCAGCAGCTTGGGTAGGGGCCAAGAGACCCAGTACTTC. Its translation: CASSLGRGQETQYF.

This chain joins TRBV29-1 and TRBJ1-6; D ambiguous. CDR3 size: 13 residues. With 6 bases removed from V and 7 bases from J, the gap between germline ends came to 13 bases. Germline V CDR1 and CDR2: SQVTM, ANQGSEA. The CDR3: CSVAHSDNSPLHF. The CDR3 DNA reads TGCAGCGTGGCCCACAGTGACAATTCACCCCTCCACTTT.

The sample holds a few counts of this clone. The chain carries TRBV7-9 and TRBJ2-2, with D possibly TRBD2 on 5 matching bases. The CDR3 contains 14 residues. The germline V gene encodes CDR1 SEHNR and CDR2 FQNEAQ (reference sequence). Trimming left V 2 bases short and J 7 bases short, with 11 bases between. CDR3: CASSLPLGVGELFF. In nucleotides, the CDR3 is TGTGCCAGCAGCTTACCCCTCGGGGTCGGGGAGCTGTTTTTT.

CDR3 coding DNA: TGTGCCTGGAGTGCATCGTACAGGGTCAAAGAGACCCAGTACTTC. Residues: CAWSASYRVKETQYF. The chain employs TRBV30 and TRBJ2-5; D might be TRBD1 (6 bases). Trimming took 1 base from V and 3 from J, leaving 15 bases between them. The germline CDR1 and CDR2 sequences are GTSNPN and SVGIG (reference sequence). The CDR3 runs 15 residues.

As regards this clone: One end of the junction fails to match germline, which may point to a read error. V and J are TRBV7-7 and TRBJ2-2; tentative D call: TRBD2 (6 bases). The germline gives CDR1 SSHAT, CDR2 FNYEAQ (reference sequence). The CDR3 totals 14 residues. The CDR3 loop reads CASSPREEAGELFF. CDR3 coding DNA: TGTGCTAGCAGCCCCAGGGAGGAAGCCGGGGAGCTGTTTTTT.

The rearrangement links TRBV2 to TRBJ1-2; the D is unclear. Trimming took off 8 bases at V and 4 bases at J, with 8 bases between the two ends. There are 11 residues in the CDR3. Per germline, CDR1 SNHLY and CDR2 FYNNEI. CDR3 DNA: TGTGCCAGCGAACGGAGCTATGGCTACACCTTC. It specifies CASERSYGYTF.

This sequence joins TRBV5-6 and TRBJ2-5, with 8 bases fitting TRBD1. Germline lookup yields CDR1 SGHDT and CDR2 YYEEEE. V gave up 3 bases and J gave up 5 bases; unmatched junction bases: 3. This CDR3 spans 13 amino acids. CDR3 region: CASSSTGGETQYF. The DNA of the CDR3 is TGTGCCAGCAGCTCTACAGGGGGGGAGACCCAGTACTTC.

V and J are TRBV7-6 and TRBJ2-2; the D gene is possibly TRBD1 (5 bases). The ends were cut back, 5 bases at V and 4 bases at J, with 11 bases in the middle. The CDR3 totals 14 residues. Germline V gene data show CDR1 as SGHVS and CDR2 as FNYEAQ. CDR3 loop: CASSLGHSTGELFF. CDR3 bases: TGTGCCAGCAGCCTTGGACATTCCACCGGGGAGCTGTTTTTT.

The chain uses TRBV29-1 and TRBJ2-1; a weak D match, TRBD1 (5 bases). Trimming took off 6 bases at V and 8 bases at J, with 20 bases between the two ends. CDR1 and CDR2 from the germline V gene are SQVTM and ANQGSEA. The CDR3 is made up of 14 amino acids. CDR3 sequence (DNA): TGCAGCGTCCCCGGGCCAAGGGGTAAGGATGAGCAGTTCTTC. Its translation is CSVPGPRGKDEQFF.

CDR3 nucleotide sequence: TGTGCCAGCAGCCGGACAGAGAACACTGAAGCTTTCTTT. It is translated as CASSRTENTEAFF. The rearrangement links TRBV7-3 to TRBJ1-1; perhaps TRBD1 as D (6 bases). V was pared by 5 bases and J by 1 base, with 8 bases between. Germline CDR1 reads SGHTA; CDR2 reads FQGTGA. CDR3 length equals 13 residues.

The V gene is TRBV29-1, the J gene TRBJ1-4; weak D call: TRBD1 (5 bases). The V and J ends lost 6 bases and 5 bases respectively, with 7 bases between them. Germline V CDR1 and CDR2: SQVTM, ANQGSEA. The CDR3 is 11 amino acids. The CDR3 bases are TGCAGCGTCGGACAAAATGAAAAACTGTTTTTT. This sequence encodes CSVGQNEKLFF.

The V call is TRBV30, the J call TRBJ2-2; 12 bases align to TRBD2. Germline CDR1 is GTSNPN and CDR2 is SVGIG (reference sequence). V lost 5 bases, J lost 7 bases, and 11 bases stayed unmatched. The CDR3 has 16 amino acids. The CDR3 is CAWATSGGPQVGELFF. In nucleotides, the CDR3 is TGTGCCTGGGCGACTAGCGGGGGACCCCAGGTCGGGGAGCTGTTTTTT.

The chain carries TRBV29-1 and TRBJ2-7, with a tentative D call TRBD1 (6 bases). The V end lost 4 bases, the J end lost 5 bases, and 12 bases lay between the germline ends. Looked up from germline, CDR1 is SQVTM and CDR2 is ANQGSEA. There are 12 residues in the CDR3. The DNA for the CDR3 is TGCAGCGTTGCACAGGGAAACCACGAGCAGTACTTC. Amino acid sequence: CSVAQGNHEQYF.

The chain joins TRBV29-1 to TRBJ2-2, with 8 bases identical to TRBD1. The junction had 4 bases not matched to a gene; V was cut back by 7 bases and J by 0 bases. CDR1 is SQVTM, CDR2 ANQGSEA, per germline. This CDR3 has 14 residues. CDR3 protein: CSGQGTANTGELFF. The CDR3 DNA is TGCAGCGGACAGGGGACGGCGAACACCGGGGAGCTGTTTTTT.

CDR3 region: CAWSVLLAGGTGELFF. For the CDR3, the DNA is TGTGCCTGGAGTGTACTGCTAGCGGGAGGGACCGGGGAGCTGTTTTTT. V and J are TRBV30 and TRBJ2-2, with 12 bases fitting TRBD2. V was clipped by 0 bases and J by 5 bases; unmatched bases: 4. Germline lookup yields CDR1 GTSNPN and CDR2 SVGIG (reference sequence). This CDR3 spans 16 amino acids. The full variable domain, its missing parts supplied by reference TRBV30 and TRBJ2-2, is SQTIHQWPATLVQPVGSPLSLECTVEGTSNPNLYWYRQAAGRGLQLLFYSVGIGQISSEVPQNLSASRPQDRQFILSSKKLLLSDSGFYLCAWSVLLAGGTGELFFGEGSRLTVL.

This sequence joins TRBV9 and TRBJ2-3; 9 bases match TRBD1. V trimming: 3 bases; J trimming: 3 bases; junction bases outside the gene matches: 5. CDR1 is SGDLS and CDR2 is YYNGEE in the germline V gene. The CDR3 totals 15 residues. The CDR3 region has the DNA TGTGCCAGCAGCGCTGGACAGGGGATGACAGATACGCAGTATTTT. Protein sequence: CASSAGQGMTDTQYF. The full variable domain, rest sourced from reference TRBV9 and TRBJ2-3, is DSGVTQTPKHLITATGQRVTLRCSPRSGDLSVYWYQQSLDQGLQFLIQYYNGEERAKGNILERFSAQQFPDLHSELNLSSLELGDSALYFCASSAGQGMTDTQYFGPGTRLTVL.

V usage is TRBV27 and J usage is TRBJ1-4, with a weak D call TRBD1 (5 bases). V lost 4 bases to trimming and J lost 0 bases, with 12 bases between them. Germline CDR1 reads MNHEY; CDR2 reads SMNVEV (reference sequence). This CDR3 contains 16 residues. CDR3: CASSSGLLATNEKLFF. CDR3 nucleotides: TGTGCCAGCAGTTCGGGGCTACTAGCAACTAATGAAAAACTGTTTTTT.

The J gene is TRBJ1-5, the V gene TRBV30; the match to TRBD1 covers 7 bases. Per the germline V gene, CDR1 is GTSNPN and CDR2 is SVGIG (reference sequence). CDR3 size: 14 residues. Trimming took 1 base from V and 6 from J; bases not matched to a gene: 6. CDR3: CAWSAGGGSQPQHF. The DNA for the CDR3 is TGTGCCTGGAGTGCGGGAGGGGGCAGTCAGCCCCAGCATTTT. The entire variable domain, with the rest obtained from reference TRBV30 and TRBJ1-5, is as follows: SQTIHQWPATLVQPVGSPLSLECTVEGTSNPNLYWYRQAAGRGLQLLFYSVGIGQISSEVPQNLSASRPQDRQFILSSKKLLLSDSGFYLCAWSAGGGSQPQHFGDGTRLSIL.

This clone was recorded only once. The chain employs TRBV15 and TRBJ1-6; TRBD1 might be the D (6 bases). Germline CDR1 and CDR2: LNHNV and YYDKDF (reference sequence). The CDR3 loop spans 16 amino acids. The V gene lost 0 bases and the J gene lost 1 base, with 7 bases spanning the gap. CDR3 sequence: CATSREGGSYNSPLHF. CDR3 in DNA: TGTGCCACCAGCAGAGAAGGGGGATCCTATAATTCACCCCTCCACTTT. The entire variable domain, with the rest obtained from reference TRBV15 and TRBJ1-6, is as follows: DAMVIQNPRYQVTQFGKPVTLSCSQTLNHNVMYWYQQKSSQAPKLLFHYYDKDFNNEADTPDNFQSRRPNTSFCFLDIRSPGLGDTAMYLCATSREGGSYNSPLHFGNGTRLTVT.

The gene calls are TRBV2 and TRBJ2-3; a weak D match, TRBD2 (8 bases). Trimming shortened V by 5 bases and J by 5 bases, and 23 bases separated the two germline ends. Germline CDR1 is SNHLY and CDR2 is FYNNEI. This CDR3 region has 17 residues. CDR3 sequence: CASSPPGGTDQQDTQYF. CDR3 nucleotide sequence: TGTGCCAGCAGTCCCCCGGGGGGGACAGATCAGCAAGATACGCAGTATTTT.

The chain couples TRBV5-1 to TRBJ1-6; TRBD1 matches at 7 bases. CDR3 length: 14 residues. The germline V gene encodes CDR1 SGHRS and CDR2 YFSETQ. V shed 5 bases and J 8 bases; nucleotides not matched to a gene: 7. CDR3 sequence reads: CASRDRDSYSPLHF. In nucleotides, the CDR3 is TGCGCCAGCAGGGATCGGGACAGTTATTCACCCCTCCACTTT.

A few counts support this clone. V usage is TRBV5-1 and J usage is TRBJ2-3, with D possibly being TRBD2 (5 bases). The CDR3 contains 15 residues. The V end lost 1 base, the J end lost 1 base, and 10 bases lay between the germline ends. Germline CDR1 is SGHRS and CDR2 is YFSETQ. CDR3 coding DNA: TGCGCCAGCAGCTTGTTAGGGAGAGGCACAGATACGCAGTATTTT. This sequence encodes CASSLLGRGTDTQYF. Full variable domain (outside the CDR3, taken from reference TRBV5-1 and TRBJ2-3): KAGVTQTPRYLIKTRGQQVTLSCSPISGHRSVSWYQQTPGQGLQFLFEYFSETQRNKGNFPGRFSGRQFSNSRSEMNVSTLELGDSALYLCASSLLGRGTDTQYFGPGTRLTVL.